This is a list of T cell receptor beta chains from one sample in a study of PD-1 blockade in classical Hodgkin lymphoma. Some clones are missing from TCRdb's copy, which holds only in-frame ones; the method was immunoSEQ multiplex PCR. The sample has 40,000 to 45,000 clones, 65% to 80% seen once. The sample here was peripheral blood mononuclear cells (PBMCs), taken at baseline. These receptors were collected from a human donor with classical Hodgkin lymphoma. Both conserved end residues are part of each CDR3. A D gene is named only where the DNA matches it firmly. Part of the rows lack a size; the others show once, few, many or a class for expanded clones.

TRBV30,TRBJ2-7,.,.,TGTGCCTGGAGGACAGCAACCTACGAGCAGTACTTC,CAWRTATYEQYF
TRBV30,TRBJ2-3,.,once,TGTGCCTGGAGTGTTGGGACGCCCAGCACAGATACGCAGTATTTT,CAWSVGTPSTDTQYF
TRBV9,TRBJ2-6,.,.,TGTGCCAGCACCCGGGAAGGGGCGGCAAACTCTGGGGCCAACGTCCTGACTTTC,CASTREGAANSGANVLTF
TRBV7-9,TRBJ1-1,.,.,TGTGCCAGCAGCGGGGCGCCCATGAACACTGAAGCTTTCTTT,CASSGAPMNTEAFF
TRBV15,TRBJ2-5,.,.,TGTGCCACCAGCAGAGATCGGGGATTTGCGGAGACCCAGTACTTC,CATSRDRGFAETQYF
TRBV7-9,TRBJ2-7,TRBD2,.,TGTGCCAGCAGCTTACCAGCGGGAGGTCGCTACGAGCAGTACTTC,CASSLPAGGRYEQYF
TRBV11-2,TRBJ1-1,.,.,TGTGCCAGCAGCTTAACAGAGACTGAAGCTTTCTTT,CASSLTETEAFF
TRBV30,TRBJ2-7,.,.,TGTGCCTGGAACGGGACCCCCTACGAGCAGTACTTC,CAWNGTPYEQYF
TRBV5-8,TRBJ2-1,TRBD1,once,TGTGCCAGCAGCTCCGGGACAGGGGGAGATGAGCAGTTCTTC,CASSSGTGGDEQFF
TRBV19,TRBJ2-1,.,.,TGTGCCAGTTCGCGACGGTTCGGGAATGAGCAGTTCTTC,CASSRRFGNEQFF
TRBV9,TRBJ2-5,TRBD1,.,TGTGCCAGCAGCGTGGGACAGGGTCACCAAGAGACCCAGTACTTC,CASSVGQGHQETQYF
TRBV27,TRBJ1-5,TRBD1,.,TGTGCCAGCAGCCAGGGACAGGGCGGCAATCAGCCCCAGCATTTT,CASSQGQGGNQPQHF
TRBV11-2,TRBJ2-3,.,.,TGTGCCAGCAGCCGGGGCCCCTCCTTAACGGATACGCAGTATTTT,CASSRGPSLTDTQYF
TRBV9,TRBJ2-6,.,.,TGTGCCAGCAGCGCCCTAACCTTAAGGTCTGGGGCCAACGTCCTGACTTTC,CASSALTLRSGANVLTF
TRBV15,TRBJ2-3,TRBD1,few,TGTGCCACCAGCGGAAGCCAGGGGGCATCAGATACGCAGTATTTT,CATSGSQGASDTQYF
TRBV5-1,TRBJ2-7,.,.,TGCGCCAGCAGCCCGGACAACTCCTACGAGCAGTACTTC,CASSPDNSYEQYF
TRBV30,TRBJ2-7,.,.,TGTGCCTGGAGTGTAGACACCTCCTACGAGCAGTACTTC,CAWSVDTSYEQYF
TRBV7-3,TRBJ1-3,.,.,TGTGCCAGCAGCTTCGATCAAGCGGCTCCAAACACCATATATTTT,CASSFDQAAPNTIYF
TRBV19,TRBJ1-4,.,.,TGTGCCAGTAACGGGGAGTATAATGAAAAACTGTTTTTT,CASNGEYNEKLFF
TRBV30,TRBJ2-7,.,.,TGTGCCTGGAGTGTAAAGGCCTACGAGCAGTACTTC,CAWSVKAYEQYF
TRBV7-2,TRBJ2-1,TRBD2,.,TGTGCCAGCAGGGGACTAGGCAATGAGCAGTTCTTC,CASRGLGNEQFF
TRBV29-1,TRBJ1-2,TRBD1,few,TGCAGCGCCGAGGAGACAGGGGTTTTAAACTATGGCTACACCTTC,CSAEETGVLNYGYTF
TRBV27,TRBJ1-5,.,few,TGTGCCAGCTCCTCCTCAGTACGCAATCAGCCCCAGCATTTT,CASSSSVRNQPQHF
TRBV10-3,TRBJ1-4,TRBD1,few,TGTGCCATCAGGGGACAGGGAGGAGGGGAAAAACTGTTTTTT,CAIRGQGGGEKLFF
TRBV27,TRBJ2-7,.,.,TGTGCCAGCAGTCCGCTGACAGGAGGGGCCTACGAGCAGTACTTC,CASSPLTGGAYEQYF
TRBV10-3,TRBJ1-4,TRBD1,.,TGTGCCACCGTCCCGGGACAGGGGGCAGGGGAAAAACTGTTTTTT,CATVPGQGAGEKLFF
TRBV28,TRBJ1-1,TRBD1,.,TGTGCCACCCGGACAGGGGGCTTGAACACTGAAGCTTTCTTT,CATRTGGLNTEAFF
TRBV30,TRBJ2-3,.,.,TGTGCCTGGAGTATACAGACAATGATCACAGATACGCAGTATTTT,CAWSIQTMITDTQYF
TRBV30,TRBJ1-1,TRBD1,.,TGTGCCTGGGACAGGGGAACTGAAGCTTTCTTT,CAWDRGTEAFF
TRBV6-5,TRBJ2-7,.,.,TGTGCCAGCAGCCGGGGACCGAACGGCGCCTACGAGCAGTACTTC,CASSRGPNGAYEQYF
TRBV2,TRBJ1-5,TRBD1,few,TGTGCCAGCAGTGAACAGGGGGCTCAGCCCCAGCATTTT,CASSEQGAQPQHF
TRBV4-3,TRBJ2-7,.,.,TGCGCCAGCAGCCAAGATCCCTCACTCAACTACGAGCAGTACTTC,CASSQDPSLNYEQYF
TRBV25-1,TRBJ2-7,.,.,TGTGCCAGCAGTGGATACTACGAGCAGTACTTC,CASSGYYEQYF
TRBV18,TRBJ2-1,.,few,TGTGCCAGCTCACCACTAGCGGCTGAGCAGTTCTTC,CASSPLAAEQFF
TRBV2,TRBJ2-7,.,.,TGTGCCAGCCACGGAAGCTCCTACGAGCAGTACTTC,CASHGSSYEQYF
TRBV6-6,TRBJ2-7,.,.,TGTGCCAGCAGTTACCGTACCCCCCAACCCGAGCAGTACTTC,CASSYRTPQPEQYF
TRBV19,TRBJ2-2,TRBD1,.,TGTGCCAGCGCCCGAGTCGCGGGACAGGGAGGAACCGGGGAGCTGTTTTTT,CASARVAGQGGTGELFF
TRBV28,TRBJ2-1,TRBD2,few,TGTGCCAGCAGTCGGGGGGGCTCCTACAATGAGCAGTTCTTC,CASSRGGSYNEQFF
TRBV7-2,TRBJ2-3,.,medium-sized,TGTGCCAGCAGCTCAAACACAGATACGCAGTATTTT,CASSSNTDTQYF
TRBV5-1,TRBJ2-2,TRBD2,.,TGCGCCAGCACTGGCGGGAGTGATACCGGGGAGCTGTTTTTT,CASTGGSDTGELFF
TRBV27,TRBJ2-1,.,.,TGTGCCAGCAGCTCTAATGGGGGGACACAAACGAGCTCCTACAATGAGCAGTTCTTC,CASSSNGGTQTSSYNEQFF
TRBV6-6,TRBJ1-1,.,.,TGTGCCAGCAGTCAGGGTCTGGGAACTTTCTTT,CASSQGLGTFF
TRBV18,TRBJ2-1,TRBD2,.,TGTGCCAGCTCAGCCCTAGCGGGCGATTACAATGAGCAGTTCTTC,CASSALAGDYNEQFF
TRBV19,TRBJ2-5,.,.,TGTGCCAGTGCGGGGGAGACCCAGTACTTC,CASAGETQYF
TRBV11-2,TRBJ2-7,.,many,TGTGCCAGCAGCTTAAACCTCCTTATGAGCGAGCAGTACTTC,CASSLNLLMSEQYF
TRBV6-5,TRBJ2-2,TRBD2,.,TGTGCCAGCAGTTACCCTCACGCGGGAGGGCACGGGGAGCTGTTTTTT,CASSYPHAGGHGELFF
TRBV19,TRBJ1-5,.,.,TGTGCCAGTAGTAACATGGGTCAGTACCCTCCCGGTCAGCCCCAGCATTTT,CASSNMGQYPPGQPQHF
TRBV14,TRBJ2-7,.,few,TGTGCCAGCAGCCAAGAAAAAGGAGGGGTTACCTACGAGCAGTACTTC,CASSQEKGGVTYEQYF
TRBV14,TRBJ2-1,TRBD2,.,TGTGCCAGCAGCCAGCCCTGGACTAGCGGGAGAGAGGAGCAGTTCTTC,CASSQPWTSGREEQFF
TRBV7-2,TRBJ2-7,TRBD1,.,TGTGCCAGCAGCTTAGTCACAGGGGACTACGAGCAGTACTTC,CASSLVTGDYEQYF